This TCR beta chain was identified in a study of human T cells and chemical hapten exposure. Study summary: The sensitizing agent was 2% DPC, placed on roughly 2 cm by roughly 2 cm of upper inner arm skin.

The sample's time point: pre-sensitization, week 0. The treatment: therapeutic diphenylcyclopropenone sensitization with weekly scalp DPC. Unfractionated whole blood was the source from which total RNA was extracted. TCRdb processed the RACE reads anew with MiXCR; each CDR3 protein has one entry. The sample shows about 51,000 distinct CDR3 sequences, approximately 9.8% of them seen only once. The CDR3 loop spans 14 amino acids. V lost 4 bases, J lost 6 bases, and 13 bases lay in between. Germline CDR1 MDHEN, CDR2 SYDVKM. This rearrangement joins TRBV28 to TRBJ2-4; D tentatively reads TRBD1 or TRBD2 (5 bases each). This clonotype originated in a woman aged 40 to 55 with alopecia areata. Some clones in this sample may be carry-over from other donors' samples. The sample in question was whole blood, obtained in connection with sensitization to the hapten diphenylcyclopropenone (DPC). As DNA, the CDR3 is TGTGCCAGCAGTTGGATCGGTGGGGGAAACATTCAGTACTTC. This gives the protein CASSWIGGGNIQYF.